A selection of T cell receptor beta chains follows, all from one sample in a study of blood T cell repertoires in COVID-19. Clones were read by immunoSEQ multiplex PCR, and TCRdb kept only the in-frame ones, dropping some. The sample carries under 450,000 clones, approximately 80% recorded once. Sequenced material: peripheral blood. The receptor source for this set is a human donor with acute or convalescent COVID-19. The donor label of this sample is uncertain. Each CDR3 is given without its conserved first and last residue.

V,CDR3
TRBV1,TSSIGLRYQETQY
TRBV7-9,ASSLAGGRDTEAF
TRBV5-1,ASSRKQGAMESTEAF
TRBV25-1,ASGRTGTRSYNEQF
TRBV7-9,ASSLHEGNTEAF
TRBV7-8,ASSLVPDSSYEQY
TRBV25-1,ASSEFSDYGYT
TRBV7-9,ASSPGLNSYEQY
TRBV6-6,ASRNERLSYEQY
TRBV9,ASSDGQGIHEQY
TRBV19,ASSISLNTEAF
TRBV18,ASSPGQGTDTQY
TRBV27,ASSASGRANTGELF
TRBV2,ASLLAVSYEQY
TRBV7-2,ASSDLEPYRVSLYGYT
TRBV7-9,ASSSRGYGYT
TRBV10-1,ASSQASGQYTEAF
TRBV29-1,SAVIGRVGGEAF
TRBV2,ASFYETGRGANEAF
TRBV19,ASSIGRGDTQY
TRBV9,ASSVGSLGTGFSGGYT
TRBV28,ASSPRGASSYNEQF
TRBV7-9,ASSFGDRVGTEAF
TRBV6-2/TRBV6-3,ASSRGGSGANVLT
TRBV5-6,ASSLVFEQF
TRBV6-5,ASSGTAPLLH
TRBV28,ASRPGGTSYEQY
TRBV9,ASSVTSGSRSEQY